The 4 T cell receptor beta chains reported below all come from one sample, sequenced in a study of CD4+ T cells in melanoma. Clones were read by immunoSEQ multiplex PCR, and TCRdb kept only the in-frame ones, dropping some. The data show 9,500 to 10,000 clones, roughly 70% seen once. The sequenced material came from cells from a culture (not recorded whether cultured in vitro). The receptor set was obtained from a human donor with melanoma.

The V gene is TRBV11-2, the J gene TRBJ1-3; D is unresolved. The CDR3 loop spans 13 amino acids. Germline values: CDR1 SGHAT, CDR2 FQNNGV. Trimming stripped 3 bases from V and 2 bases from J, with 5 bases between. The CDR3 spells CASSFYAGNTIYF. The CDR3 nucleotides read TGTGCCAGCAGCTTTTACGCTGGAAACACCATATATTTT.

As DNA, the CDR3 is TGTGCCGCCGCCGGGGAGCTGTTTTTT. This encodes CAAAGELFF. J is TRBJ2-2 and V is TRBV11-2; D ambiguous. V was shortened by 11 bases and J by 6 bases, with 4 bases between the two germline ends. The CDR3 is 9 residues long. Germline CDR1 is SGHAT and CDR2 is FQNNGV.

The chain has TRBV19 and TRBJ1-1; D gene unclear. The CDR3 sequence is 12 residues long. The germline V gene encodes CDR1 LNHDA and CDR2 SQIVND (reference sequence). Trimming pared 5 bases from V and 4 bases from J, leaving 8 bases between. As DNA, the CDR3 is TGTGCCAGTAGTTGGTTCAGCACTGAAGCTTTCTTT. The encoded protein is CASSWFSTEAFF.

The genes are TRBV6-5 and TRBJ2-7, with D possibly TRBD1 on 5 matching bases. The ends were cut back, 0 bases at V and 6 bases at J, with 15 bases in the middle. Per the germline V gene, CDR1 is MNHEY and CDR2 is SVGAGI. This CDR3 has 15 residues. The CDR3 DNA sequence: TGTGCCAGCAGTTACTCCCGGGCCAGGGCGAGCGAGCAGTACTTC. Translating it yields CASSYSRARASEQYF.